A single sample is the source of the 10 T cell receptor beta chains below, sequenced in a study of molecular identifiers for immune sequencing clone quantification. TCRdb redid the calling of the PCR reads with MiXCR, one entry per CDR3 protein. This table holds around 460,000 distinct CDR3 sequences, roughly 25% found once. Sequencing was carried out using naive CD8+ T cells from blood, with Jurkat cell RNA spiked in. Subset noted: FACS-sorted CD8+CD4-CCR7+CD45RA+ naive T cells. Every receptor here comes from a human donor in good health. Some libraries in this study had Jurkat cell RNA spiked in.

This clonotype was found many times. The genes are TRBV12-3 or TRBV12-4 and TRBJ2-7; D may be TRBD1 or TRBD2 (5 bases each). Trimming pared 3 bases from V and 1 base from J, leaving 10 bases between. This CDR3 is built from 14 residues. The CDR3 sequence is CASSFWGGSYEQYF. The CDR3, as DNA: TGTGCCAGCAGTTTCTGGGGCGGGTCCTACGAGCAGTACTTC.

This clonotype turned up a few times. The chain joins TRBV2 to TRBJ1-1, with D hard to call. Germline lookup yields CDR1 SNHLY and CDR2 FYNNEI. The CDR3 spans 14 residues. V shed 2 bases and J shed 0 bases, with 7 bases lying between them. Written as DNA, the CDR3 is TGTGCCAGCAGTGAACAGTGGGTGAACACTGAAGCTTTCTTT. This encodes CASSEQWVNTEAFF.

Regarding this clonotype: This sequence may be a read error, since a much larger clone differs from it by one base. This chain joins TRBV7-2 and TRBJ2-7; D remains ambiguous. V lost 5 bases and J 3 bases, leaving 17 bases between the germline ends. The CDR3 runs 15 residues. Per the germline V gene, CDR1 is SGHTA and CDR2 is FQGNSA. In DNA, the CDR3 is TGTGCCAGCAGCCGAGAAACTGGCGGCTTCTACGAGCAGTACTTC. Translated: CASSRETGGFYEQYF. Full variable domain (remainder filled in from reference TRBV7-2 and TRBJ2-7): GAGVSQSPSNKVTEKGKDVELRCDPISGHTALYWYRQSLGQGLEFLIYFQGNSAPDKSGLPSDRFSAERTGGSVSTLTIQRTQQEDSAVYLCASSRETGGFYEQYFGPGTRLTVT.

In its sample, this clonotype was seen a few times. Here the CDR3 DNA reads TGTGCCAGCAGTTTGGCGCAGGGGGGGTCCTACGAGCAGTACTTC. Residues: CASSLAQGGSYEQYF. The J gene is TRBJ2-7, the V gene TRBV28, with D perhaps given as TRBD1 or TRBD2 (7 bases each). The length of the CDR3 is 15 residues. V lost 3 bases to trimming and J lost 1 base, with 13 bases between them. The germline V gene has CDR1 MDHEN and CDR2 SYDVKM.

The genes are TRBV15 and TRBJ2-5; D is possibly TRBD2 (6 bases). V was shortened by 5 bases and J by 7 bases, with 8 bases between the two germline ends. This CDR3 contains 11 residues. Germline V CDR1 and CDR2: LNHNV, YYDKDF (reference sequence). DNA for the CDR3: TGTGCCACCAGCGTCGGGGGGACCCAGTACTTC. It codes for CATSVGGTQYF.

The rearrangement links TRBV24-1 to TRBJ1-5; D ambiguous. There are 12 residues in the CDR3. The germline V and J ends were trimmed by 4 bases and 9 bases, with 9 bases remaining between them. CDR1 is KGHDR and CDR2 is SFDVKD in the germline V gene. The CDR3 is CATSEVRGPQHF. The CDR3 region has the DNA TGTGCCACCAGTGAGGTAAGAGGGCCCCAGCATTTT.

The chain has TRBV4-3 and TRBJ2-3; 13 bases are a match to TRBD2. Germline CDR1 LGHNA, CDR2 YSLEER. V lost 0 bases and J lost 1; bases outside the gene matches: 10. CDR3 length: 20 amino acids. The CDR3 coding sequence is TGCGCCAGCAGCCAAGAGCAAACTAGCGGGAGGGCCTGGGGCACAGATACGCAGTATTTT. It is translated as CASSQEQTSGRAWGTDTQYF.

The table lists this clonotype with a few counts. This chain connects TRBV27 to TRBJ1-4; 11 nucleotides match TRBD1. CDR3 length: 15 residues. Trimming at V came to 4 bases and at J to 8 bases, leaving 6 bases not matched to a gene. The V gene's germline CDR1 is MNHEY and CDR2 SMNVEV (reference sequence). CDR3 nucleotide sequence: TGTGCCAGCAGTTATGCTGGGACAGGGGGAGAAAAACTGTTTTTT. Translating it yields CASSYAGTGGEKLFF.

Comment on this clonotype: Sequence at one end of the junction differs from germline and may be a read error. The genes are TRBV12-3 or TRBV12-4 and TRBJ2-3; D is ambiguous. The CDR3 is 14 residues long. The CDR3 here is CASSPLGISDTRYF. CDR3 nucleotide sequence: TGTGCCAGCAGCCCACTTGGGATTTCAGATACGCGGTATTTT.

This clonotype was found many times. The J gene is TRBJ2-6, the V gene TRBV20-1, with a weak D call TRBD1 (5 bases). The length of the CDR3 is 13 residues. Germline CDR1 reads DFQATT; CDR2 reads SNEGSKA (reference sequence). V lost 6 bases, J lost 0 bases, and 6 bases lay in between. The CDR3: CSAQGSGANVLTF. As DNA, the CDR3 is TGCAGTGCCCAGGGCTCTGGGGCCAACGTCCTGACTTTC.